Below, 19 T cell receptor beta chains from the same sample are listed, as sequenced in a study of blood T cell repertoires in COVID-19. Here immunoSEQ multiplex PCR was the method, and the copy in TCRdb shows in-frame clones only, minus some. In the table there are just over 250,000 clones, 80% to 90% of which are singletons. Sequences were obtained from PBMCs or T cells enriched from blood (not recorded which). These receptor sequences come from a man younger than 40 with acute COVID-19.

Only a few counts were recorded for this clone. As DNA, the CDR3 is TGTGCCATCAGACCGGGACTGAGTAATGAAAAACTGTTTTTT. Its protein product is CAIRPGLSNEKLFF. The gene calls are TRBV10-3 and TRBJ1-4; D possibly corresponds to TRBD1 (5 bases). Germline lookup yields CDR1 ENHRY and CDR2 SYGVKD. This CDR3 comprises 14 residues. The V end lost 6 bases, the J end lost 4 bases, and 12 bases lay between the germline ends.

V and J are TRBV28 and TRBJ1-1, with TRBD1 identical over 10 bases. V lost 6 bases, J lost 7 bases, and 5 bases stayed unmatched. The CDR3 is 13 residues long. Germline V gene lookup returns CDR1 MDHEN and CDR2 SYDVKM. The CDR3: CASRPGQGLEAFF. In nucleotides, the CDR3 is TGTGCCAGCAGACCGGGACAGGGGCTTGAAGCTTTCTTT.

This chain joins TRBV28 and TRBJ2-3; 11 bases match TRBD2. The CDR3 is made up of 16 amino acids. After removal of 6 bases from V and 3 bases from J, the junction contained 8 bases not matched to a gene. Germline lookup yields CDR1 MDHEN and CDR2 SYDVKM. As DNA, the CDR3 is TGTGCCAGCAGCCGCAAGACTAGCGGGGCTACAGATACGCAGTATTTT. It yields the protein CASSRKTSGATDTQYF.

The chain joins TRBV7-6 to TRBJ2-3; 10 bases align to TRBD2. V lost 1 base to trimming and J lost 5 bases; unmatched junction nucleotides: 9. Germline lookup yields CDR1 SGHVS and CDR2 FNYEAQ. This CDR3 spans 17 amino acids. The CDR3 loop reads CASSLVIAGGILDTQYF. The CDR3 bases are TGTGCCAGCAGCTTAGTCATAGCGGGGGGTATTCTAGATACGCAGTATTTT.

J is TRBJ1-3 and V is TRBV7-9; TRBD1 might be the D (5 bases). CDR1 SEHNR and CDR2 FQNEAQ come from the germline V gene (reference sequence). V was trimmed by 5 bases and J by 0 bases, leaving 11 bases between them. The CDR3 runs to 15 residues. The CDR3, as DNA: TGTGCCAGCAGCCCAAGGACACTCTCTGGAAACACCATATATTTT. Protein product: CASSPRTLSGNTIYF.

The genes are TRBV11-2 and TRBJ1-2, with D unresolved. This CDR3 region has 12 residues. Germline loops: CDR1 SGHAT, CDR2 FQNNGV. V dropped 1 base and J dropped 8 bases, with 8 bases sitting between them. The CDR3 coding sequence is TGTGCCAGCAGCTTAGCCCACTCCGGCTACACCTTC. Encoded protein: CASSLAHSGYTF.

This chain joins TRBV9 and TRBJ1-1, with D unclear. Germline CDR1 and CDR2: SGDLS and YYNGEE. The ends were cut back, 2 bases at V and 7 bases at J, with 12 bases in the middle. The CDR3 is 13 amino acids. The CDR3 DNA is TGTGCCAGCAGCGTTTCCGGGAACGGTGAAGCTTTCTTT. Protein product: CASSVSGNGEAFF.

V usage is TRBV19 and J usage is TRBJ1-6; 8 positions match TRBD1. The CDR3 contains 16 residues. After removal of 4 bases from V and 5 bases from J, the junction contained 7 bases not matched to a gene. The germline CDR1 and CDR2 sequences are LNHDA and SQIVND (reference sequence). CDR3 bases: TGTGCCAGTAGTAGGACAGGGTCAAATGATAATTCACCCCTCCACTTT. Protein sequence: CASSRTGSNDNSPLHF.

This chain connects TRBV7-2 to TRBJ2-3; tentatively, D is TRBD2 (6 bases). Trimming removed 5 bases from V and 0 bases from J, with 15 bases in between. This CDR3 has 16 residues. Germline V CDR1 and CDR2: SGHTA, FQGNSA. In nucleotides, the CDR3 is TGTGCCAGCAGCCCACTGGGACTCACTAGCACAGATACGCAGTATTTT. Translation gives CASSPLGLTSTDTQYF.

This clone was seen more than once but under ten times. The sample contains more than one DNA sequence encoding this CDR3. The chain combines TRBV19 with TRBJ1-1, with D unresolved. This CDR3 is 12 amino acids long. The germline gives CDR1 LNHDA, CDR2 SQIVND (reference sequence). Trimming took off 3 bases at V and 1 base at J, with 3 bases between the two ends. Here the CDR3 reads CASSIQNTEAFF. In DNA, the CDR3 is TGTGCCAGTAGTATCCAGAACACTGAAGCTTTCTTT.

The chain combines TRBV7-9 with TRBJ1-5; no clear D gene. The germline gives CDR1 SEHNR, CDR2 FQNEAQ (reference sequence). The V gene lost 6 bases and the J gene lost 8 bases, with 11 bases spanning the gap. The CDR3 has 12 amino acids. CDR3 protein: CASSQRDEPQHF. The CDR3 region has the DNA TGTGCCAGCAGTCAACGAGATGAGCCCCAGCATTTT.

The V gene is TRBV15, the J gene TRBJ1-6; possible D gene TRBD1, 5 bases. Per the germline V gene, CDR1 is LNHNV and CDR2 is YYDKDF (reference sequence). Trimming pared 5 bases from V and 4 bases from J, leaving 21 bases between. The CDR3 runs 18 residues. DNA for the CDR3: TGTGCCACCAGCCAATCTTTAGGGGTTCCCCAATATAATTCACCCCTCCACTTT. Amino acids: CATSQSLGVPQYNSPLHF.

CDR3: CASSPSGGYTGELFF. The CDR3 DNA is TGCGCCAGCAGCCCTAGCGGGGGATACACCGGGGAGCTGTTTTTT. This sequence joins TRBV4-1 and TRBJ2-2; 10 nucleotides match TRBD2. The trim removed 4 bases at V and 3 bases at J, leaving 2 bases unmatched. This CDR3 spans 15 amino acids. CDR1 and CDR2 (germline): MGHRA, YSYEKL.

The chain employs TRBV5-1 and TRBJ2-3, with TRBD2 matching over 9 bases. V lost 7 bases to trimming and J lost 4 bases; unmatched junction nucleotides: 4. The CDR3 spans 13 residues. The germline CDR1 and CDR2 sequences are SGHRS and YFSETQ. Here the CDR3 reads CASALAGPDTQYF. CDR3 in DNA: TGCGCCAGCGCCCTAGCGGGGCCAGATACGCAGTATTTT.

The V call is TRBV30, the J call TRBJ2-1; 7 nucleotides agree with TRBD1. This CDR3 comprises 10 residues. From germline, CDR1 is GTSNPN and CDR2 SVGIG (reference sequence). J was trimmed by 12 bases and V by 8 bases; bases with no gene match: 7. DNA for the CDR3: TGTGCCCAGGGGGTTGGCGGGCAGTTCTTC. The encoded protein is CAQGVGGQFF.

CDR3: CAWSFTSLNVLTF. For the CDR3, the DNA is TGTGCCTGGAGCTTCACTAGCTTGAACGTCCTGACTTTC. This rearrangement joins TRBV30 to TRBJ2-6; weak D call: TRBD2 (6 bases). The V and J ends lost 3 bases and 10 bases respectively, with 13 bases between them. CDR1 is GTSNPN and CDR2 is SVGIG in the germline V gene (reference sequence). The CDR3 is 13 residues long.

The CDR3: CATSDLQSQFF. The CDR3 DNA is TGTGCCACCAGTGATTTGCAGTCGCAGTTCTTC. V gene TRBV24-1 combines with J gene TRBJ2-1, with D hard to call. The CDR3 is made up of 11 amino acids. Germline lookup yields CDR1 KGHDR and CDR2 SFDVKD. V lost 0 bases, J lost 12 bases, and 5 bases lay in between.

CDR3 protein: CAWTTGSNSDGYTF. The CDR3 DNA reads as TGTGCCTGGACTACCGGGAGCAACTCAGATGGCTACACCTTC. This chain uses TRBV30 with TRBJ1-2; D not certain. V dropped 4 bases and J dropped 6 bases, with 18 bases sitting between them. The CDR3 is 14 residues long. CDR1 and CDR2 (germline): GTSNPN, SVGIG (reference sequence).

V and J are TRBV27 and TRBJ1-2; D is uncertain. The V end was cut by 8 bases, the J end by 8 bases, with 12 bases between. CDR3 length equals 11 residues. The germline gives CDR1 MNHEY, CDR2 SMNVEV (reference sequence). The chain's CDR3 is CASGILGGYTF. In nucleotides, the CDR3 is TGTGCCAGCGGAATCTTGGGCGGCTACACCTTC.